The entry below gives a single T cell receptor (beta chain) sequence along with its context. The authors' processing: Reference gene primer amplification gave nucleated cell count estimates. Produced via immunoSEQ multiplex PCR; TCRdb's table is partial and in-frame only. V, J and clone size are taken as reported in that table, and D and trimming were inferred from the DNA itself. The sample includes some 96,000 clones, roughly 92% seen only once; the top ten take about 2.2%. Germline V lookup: CDR1 DFQATT, CDR2 SNEGSKA (reference sequence). Trimming cost V 3 bases and J 12 bases, with 18 bases left between them. The CDR3 runs to 12 residues. The source of the sample is a study of blood T cell repertoires in COVID-19. Turning to the study itself: PBMCs, B-cell-depleted T cells, or T cells were the source of the cDNA or gDNA that made up the material.

Sequencing was carried out using peripheral blood. The chain couples TRBV20-1 to TRBJ2-7; D uncertain. The receptor comes from a man aged 45-65 years with active COVID-19. CDR3 sequence (DNA): TGCAGTGCTAGTTCAAACCAAGCAGCGCGGTACTTC. This codes for CSASSNQAARYF.